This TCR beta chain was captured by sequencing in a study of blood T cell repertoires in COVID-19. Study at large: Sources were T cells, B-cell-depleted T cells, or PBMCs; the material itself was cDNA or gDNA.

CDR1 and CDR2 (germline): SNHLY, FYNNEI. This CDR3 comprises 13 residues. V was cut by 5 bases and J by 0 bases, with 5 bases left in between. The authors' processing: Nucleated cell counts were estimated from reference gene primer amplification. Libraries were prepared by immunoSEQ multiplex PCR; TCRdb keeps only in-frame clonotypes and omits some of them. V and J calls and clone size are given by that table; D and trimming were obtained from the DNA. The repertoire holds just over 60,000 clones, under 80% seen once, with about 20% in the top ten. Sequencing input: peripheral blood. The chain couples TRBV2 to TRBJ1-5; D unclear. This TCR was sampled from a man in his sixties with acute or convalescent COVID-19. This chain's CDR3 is CASSFYSNQPQHF. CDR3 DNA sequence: TGTGCCAGCAGTTTCTATAGCAATCAGCCCCAGCATTTT. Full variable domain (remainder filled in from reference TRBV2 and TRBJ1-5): EPEVTQTPSHQVTQMGQEVILRCVPISNHLYFYWYRQILGQKVEFLVSFYNNEISEKSEIFDDQFSVERPDGSNFTLKIRSTKLEDSAMYFCASSFYSNQPQHFGDGTRLSIL.